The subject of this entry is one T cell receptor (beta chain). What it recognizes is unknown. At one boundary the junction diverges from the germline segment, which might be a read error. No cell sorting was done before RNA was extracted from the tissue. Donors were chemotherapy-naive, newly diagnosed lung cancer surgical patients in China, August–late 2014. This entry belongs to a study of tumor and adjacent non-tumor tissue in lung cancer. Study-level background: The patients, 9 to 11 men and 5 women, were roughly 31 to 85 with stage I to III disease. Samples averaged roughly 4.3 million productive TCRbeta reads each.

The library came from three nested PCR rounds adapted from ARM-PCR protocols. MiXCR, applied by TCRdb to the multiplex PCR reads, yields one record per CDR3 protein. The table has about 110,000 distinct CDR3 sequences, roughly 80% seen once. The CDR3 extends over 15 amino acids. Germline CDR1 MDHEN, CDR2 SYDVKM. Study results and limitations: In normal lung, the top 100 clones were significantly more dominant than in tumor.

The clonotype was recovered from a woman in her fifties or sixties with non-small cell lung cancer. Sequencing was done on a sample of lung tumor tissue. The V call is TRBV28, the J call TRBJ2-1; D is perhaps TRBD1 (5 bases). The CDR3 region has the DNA TGTGCCAGCAGTTTGTGGGGCTTTAACTACAATGAGCAGCTATTC. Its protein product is CASSLWGFNYNEQLF.